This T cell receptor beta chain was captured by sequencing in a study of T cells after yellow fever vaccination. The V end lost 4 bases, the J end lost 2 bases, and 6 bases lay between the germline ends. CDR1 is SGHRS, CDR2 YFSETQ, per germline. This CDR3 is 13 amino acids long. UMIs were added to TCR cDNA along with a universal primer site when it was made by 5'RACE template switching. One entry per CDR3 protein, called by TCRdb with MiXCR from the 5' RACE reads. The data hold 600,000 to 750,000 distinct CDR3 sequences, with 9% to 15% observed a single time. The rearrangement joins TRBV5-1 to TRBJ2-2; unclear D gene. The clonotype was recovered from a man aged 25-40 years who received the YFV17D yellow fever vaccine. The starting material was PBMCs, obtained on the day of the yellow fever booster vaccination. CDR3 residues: CASSKPNTGELFF. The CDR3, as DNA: TGCGCCAGCAGCAAACCAAACACCGGGGAGCTGTTTTTT.